The present T cell receptor beta chain was sequenced within a study of Ad26.COV2.S vaccination and SARS-CoV-2 variants. Study details: Intramuscular Ad26.COV2.S at 5x10^10 or 1x10^11 viral particles. Study results and limitations: CD8+ and CD4+ T cells specific for spike reportedly responded with substantial breadth after vaccination.

Using immunoSEQ multiplex PCR, the repertoire was profiled, and TCRdb retains in-frame clones only, with some absent. The table records almost 400,000 clones, over 75% of them present only once. Turning to this clone: Antigen: not known.

Sample treatment: 15 to 20 received Ad26.COV2.S at low or high dose, single or two shots; a few received placebo; per-sample allocation not given. At day 63 after the first vaccine or placebo injection, samples were drawn. The TCR comes from a person between 18 and 59 years old who received the Ad26.COV2.S COVID-19 vaccine or a placebo. Sequenced material: peripheral blood, taken in a trial of Ad26.COV2.S vaccine versus placebo.

CDR3 loop: CASGAAGGRETQYF. The CDR3 coding sequence is TGCGCCAGCGGCGCGGCGGGAGGTCGGGAGACCCAGTACTTC. The rearrangement uses TRBV5-1 and TRBJ2-5, with 8 bases aligning to TRBD2. Germline V CDR1 and CDR2: SGHRS, YFSETQ. The CDR3 runs to 14 residues. Trimming cost V 7 bases and J 5 bases; bases outside gene matches: 10.